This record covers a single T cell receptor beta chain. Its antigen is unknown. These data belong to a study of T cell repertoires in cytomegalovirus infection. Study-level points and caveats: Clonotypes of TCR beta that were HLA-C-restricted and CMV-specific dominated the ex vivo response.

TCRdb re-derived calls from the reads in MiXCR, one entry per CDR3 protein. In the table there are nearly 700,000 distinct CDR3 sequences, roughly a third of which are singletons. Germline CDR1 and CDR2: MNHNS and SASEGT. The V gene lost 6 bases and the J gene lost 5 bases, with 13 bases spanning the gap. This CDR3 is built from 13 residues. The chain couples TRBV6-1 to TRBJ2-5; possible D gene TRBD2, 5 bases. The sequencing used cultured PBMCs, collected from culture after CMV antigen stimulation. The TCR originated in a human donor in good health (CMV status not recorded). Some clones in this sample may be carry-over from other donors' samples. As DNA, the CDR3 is TGTGCCAGCAGCCGCGGGCCGCGGGAGACCCAGTACTTC. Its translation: CASSRGPRETQYF.